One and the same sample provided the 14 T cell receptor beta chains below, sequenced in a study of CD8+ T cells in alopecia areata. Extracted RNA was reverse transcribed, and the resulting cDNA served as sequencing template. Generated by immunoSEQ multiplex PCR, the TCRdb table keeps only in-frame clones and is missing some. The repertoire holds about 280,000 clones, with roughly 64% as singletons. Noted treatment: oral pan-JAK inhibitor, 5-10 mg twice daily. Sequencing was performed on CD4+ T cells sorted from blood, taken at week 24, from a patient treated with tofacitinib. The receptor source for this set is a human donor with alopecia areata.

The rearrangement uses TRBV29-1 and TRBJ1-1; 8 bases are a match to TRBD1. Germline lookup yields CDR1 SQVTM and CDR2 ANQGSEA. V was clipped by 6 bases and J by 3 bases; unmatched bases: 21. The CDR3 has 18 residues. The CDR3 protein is CSVDPQTTDRGEDTEAFF. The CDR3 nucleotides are TGCAGCGTCGACCCCCAAACGACAGACAGGGGCGAGGACACTGAAGCTTTCTTT.

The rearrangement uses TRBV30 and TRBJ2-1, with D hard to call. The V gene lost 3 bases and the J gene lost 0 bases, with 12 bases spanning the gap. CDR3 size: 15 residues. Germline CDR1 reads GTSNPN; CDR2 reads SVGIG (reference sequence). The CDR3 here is CAWSLRQRSYNEQFF. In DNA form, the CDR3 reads TGTGCCTGGAGCCTAAGGCAACGCTCCTACAATGAGCAGTTCTTC.

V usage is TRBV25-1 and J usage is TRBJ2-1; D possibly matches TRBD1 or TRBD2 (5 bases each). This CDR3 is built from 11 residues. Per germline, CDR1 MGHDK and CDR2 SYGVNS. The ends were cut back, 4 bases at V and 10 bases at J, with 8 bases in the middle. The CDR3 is CASSGGLEQFF. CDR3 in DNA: TGTGCCAGCAGTGGGGGGTTAGAGCAGTTCTTC.

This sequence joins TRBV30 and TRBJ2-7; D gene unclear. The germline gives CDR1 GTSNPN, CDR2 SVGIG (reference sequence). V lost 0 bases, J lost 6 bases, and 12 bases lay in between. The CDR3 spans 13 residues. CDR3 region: CAWSVIPPGEQYF. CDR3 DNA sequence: TGTGCCTGGAGTGTAATCCCCCCCGGCGAGCAGTACTTC.

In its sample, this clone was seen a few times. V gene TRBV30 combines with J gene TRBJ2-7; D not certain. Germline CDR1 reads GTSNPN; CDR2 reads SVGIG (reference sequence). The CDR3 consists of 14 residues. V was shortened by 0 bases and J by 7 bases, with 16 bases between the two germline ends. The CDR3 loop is CAWSVRRIGLEQYF. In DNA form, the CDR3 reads TGTGCCTGGAGTGTACGGCGTATAGGGTTAGAGCAGTACTTC. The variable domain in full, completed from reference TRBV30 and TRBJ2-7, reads SQTIHQWPATLVQPVGSPLSLECTVEGTSNPNLYWYRQAAGRGLQLLFYSVGIGQISSEVPQNLSASRPQDRQFILSSKKLLLSDSGFYLCAWSVRRIGLEQYFGPGTRLTVT.

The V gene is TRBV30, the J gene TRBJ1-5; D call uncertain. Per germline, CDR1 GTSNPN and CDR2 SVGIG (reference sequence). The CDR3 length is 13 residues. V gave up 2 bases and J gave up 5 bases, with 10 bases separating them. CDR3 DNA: TGTGCCTGGAGTTGGGTAGGCGATCAGCCCCAGCATTTT. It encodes CAWSWVGDQPQHF.

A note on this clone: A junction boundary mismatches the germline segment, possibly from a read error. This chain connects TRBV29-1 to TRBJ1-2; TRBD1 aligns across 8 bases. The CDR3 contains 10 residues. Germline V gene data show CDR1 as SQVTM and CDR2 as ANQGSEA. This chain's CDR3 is CSATEGQAFF. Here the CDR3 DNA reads TGCAGCGCCACGGAGGGACAGGCGTTCTTC.

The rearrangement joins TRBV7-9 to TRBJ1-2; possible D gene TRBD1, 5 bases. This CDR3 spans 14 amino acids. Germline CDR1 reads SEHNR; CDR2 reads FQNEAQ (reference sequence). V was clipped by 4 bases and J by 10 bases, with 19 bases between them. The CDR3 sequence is CASSSGSGALVYTF. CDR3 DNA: TGTGCCAGCAGCTCCGGTAGTGGGGCCCTGGTCTACACCTTC.

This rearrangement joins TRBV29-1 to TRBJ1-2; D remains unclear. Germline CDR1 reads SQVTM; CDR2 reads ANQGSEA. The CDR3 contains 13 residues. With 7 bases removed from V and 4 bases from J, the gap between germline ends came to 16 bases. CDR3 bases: TGCAGCGCTGCCCGTTCGACCGGCTATGGCTACACCTTC. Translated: CSAARSTGYGYTF.

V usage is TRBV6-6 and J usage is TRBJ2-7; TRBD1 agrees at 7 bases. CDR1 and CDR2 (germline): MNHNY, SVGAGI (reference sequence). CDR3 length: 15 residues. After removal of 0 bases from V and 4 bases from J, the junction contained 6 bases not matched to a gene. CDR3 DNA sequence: TGTGCCAGCAGTTACTCGCTGAGGGGGCGATACGAGCAGTACTTC. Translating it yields CASSYSLRGRYEQYF.

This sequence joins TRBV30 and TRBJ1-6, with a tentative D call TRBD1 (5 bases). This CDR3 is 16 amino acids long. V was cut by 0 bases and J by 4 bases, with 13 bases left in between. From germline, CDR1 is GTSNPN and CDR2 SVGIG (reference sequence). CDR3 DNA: TGTGCCTGGAGTGTACGATGGGGGGATTATAATTCACCCCTCCACTTT. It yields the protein CAWSVRWGDYNSPLHF.

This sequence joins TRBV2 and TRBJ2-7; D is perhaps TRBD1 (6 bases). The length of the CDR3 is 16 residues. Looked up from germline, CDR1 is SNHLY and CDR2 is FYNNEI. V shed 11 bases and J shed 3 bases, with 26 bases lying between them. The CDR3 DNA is TGTGCCGCTGGTAACAGGGCAACCTTACCGGGCTACGAGCAGTACTTC. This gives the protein CAAGNRATLPGYEQYF.

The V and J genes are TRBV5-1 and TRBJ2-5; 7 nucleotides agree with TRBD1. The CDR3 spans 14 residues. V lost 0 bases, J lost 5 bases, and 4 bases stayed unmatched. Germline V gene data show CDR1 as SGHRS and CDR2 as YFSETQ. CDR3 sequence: CASSLGDSTETQYF. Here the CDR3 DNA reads TGCGCCAGCAGCTTGGGGGACAGCACGGAGACCCAGTACTTC.

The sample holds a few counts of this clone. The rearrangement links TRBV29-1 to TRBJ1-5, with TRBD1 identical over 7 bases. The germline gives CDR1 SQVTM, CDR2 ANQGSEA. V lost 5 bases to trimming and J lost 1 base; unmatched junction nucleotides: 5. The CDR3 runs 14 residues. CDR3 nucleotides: TGCAGCGTTATGACAGGGACAAGCAATCAGCCCCAGCATTTT. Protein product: CSVMTGTSNQPQHF.